This T cell receptor beta chain is drawn from a study of OX40 agonist ivuxolimab in advanced cancers. Background on the study: Intravenous ivuxolimab was administered to patients every 2 weeks at 0.01 to 10 mg/kg. Dose-escalation patients were diagnosed with hepatocellular carcinoma, melanoma, renal cell cancer or head and neck cancer.

Whole-study findings and limits: Dose levels from 0.1 to 3.0 mg/kg saw CD4+ and CD8+ blood T cells expand clonally by week 6.

With regard to this clone: What it binds is unknown.

J was trimmed by 0 bases and V by 7 bases; bases with no gene match: 7. This CDR3 comprises 16 residues. Germline V gene sequence: CDR1 MNHEY, CDR2 SMNVEV (reference sequence). The method was immunoSEQ multiplex PCR; TCRdb's version includes in-frame clones alone and lacks a portion of them. The sample carries about 98,000 clones, about nine tenths recorded once. Systemic immunosuppression or autoimmune disease history was grounds to exclude patients. Sequenced material: CD4+ or CD8+ T cells sorted from blood, taken in a trial of the OX40 agonist ivuxolimab. The clonotype originates from an adult with an advanced solid tumor such as melanoma, head and neck, liver or kidney cancer. The chain is built from TRBV27 and TRBJ1-5; 9 bases are shared with TRBD1. Here the CDR3 DNA reads TGTGCCAGCACGGGACAGGGAAAGCCTAGCAATCAGCCCCAGCATTTT. This translates into CASTGQGKPSNQPQHF.